The T cell receptor (beta chain) described here comes from a study of T cells of healthy individuals (dated by TCRdb to the late 2010s). Library method: 5' RACE. Reads for this sample came from an Illumina MiSeq. The raw public data were reprocessed by TCRdb itself: fastp quality trimming at Q25, MiXCR clonotype calling, in-frame beta chains only. Identical CDR3 proteins give one entry, which carries the most common genes and DNA. The sample includes about 40,000 distinct CDR3 sequences, with 4% to 5% observed a single time. The ten largest clones take up about 8.9% of the sample. There are a few counts of this clonotype. The antigen it binds to is not known. Nothing much larger sits one base from this clone, and base qualities are not available. The CDR3 sequence holds 17 residues, the cysteine and phenylalanine included. This entry keeps only the CDR3 DNA: 51 bases, framed from base 1. Reading the germline V gene gives CDR1 MNHEY and CDR2 SVGEGT. V gives up 0 bases and J gives up 0 bases, and the segment between their germline ends measures 15 bases.

The V and J genes are TRBV6-2 or TRBV6-3 and TRBJ2-7; the D gene is not confidently resolved. This receptor was obtained from a human donor in good health. The CDR3 loop reads CASSYSGGRPGSYEQYF. The nucleotides read TGTGCCAGCAGTTACTCTGGCGGACGGCCCGGCTCCTACGAGCAGTACTTC.